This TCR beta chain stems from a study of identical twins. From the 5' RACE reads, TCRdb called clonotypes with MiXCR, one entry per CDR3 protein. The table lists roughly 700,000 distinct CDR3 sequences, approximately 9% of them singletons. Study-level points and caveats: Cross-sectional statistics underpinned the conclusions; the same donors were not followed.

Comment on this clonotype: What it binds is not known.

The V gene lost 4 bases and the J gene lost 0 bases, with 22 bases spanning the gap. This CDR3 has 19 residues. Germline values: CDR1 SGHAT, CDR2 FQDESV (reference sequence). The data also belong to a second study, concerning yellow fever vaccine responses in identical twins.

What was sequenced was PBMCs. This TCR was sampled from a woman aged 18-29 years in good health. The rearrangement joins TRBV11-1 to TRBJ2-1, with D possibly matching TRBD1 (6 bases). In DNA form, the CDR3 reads TGTGCCAGCAGCTCCACCACTAGAACCCGGGACACCTCCTACAATGAGCAGTTCTTC. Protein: CASSSTTRTRDTSYNEQFF.